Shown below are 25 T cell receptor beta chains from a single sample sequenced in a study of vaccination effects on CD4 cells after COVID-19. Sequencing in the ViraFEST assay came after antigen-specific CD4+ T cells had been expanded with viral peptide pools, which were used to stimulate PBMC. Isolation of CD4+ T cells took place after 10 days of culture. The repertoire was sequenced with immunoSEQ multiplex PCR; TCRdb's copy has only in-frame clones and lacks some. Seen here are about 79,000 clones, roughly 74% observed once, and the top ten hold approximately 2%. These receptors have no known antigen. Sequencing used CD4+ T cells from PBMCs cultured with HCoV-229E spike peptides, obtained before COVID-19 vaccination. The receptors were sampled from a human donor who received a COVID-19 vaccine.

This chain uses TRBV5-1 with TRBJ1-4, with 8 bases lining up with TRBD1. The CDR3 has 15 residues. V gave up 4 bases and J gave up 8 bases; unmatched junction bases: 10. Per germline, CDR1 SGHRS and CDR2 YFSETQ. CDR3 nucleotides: TGCGCCAGCAGCCCGCAACAGGGGGGTAACGAAAAACTGTTTTTT. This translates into CASSPQQGGNEKLFF.

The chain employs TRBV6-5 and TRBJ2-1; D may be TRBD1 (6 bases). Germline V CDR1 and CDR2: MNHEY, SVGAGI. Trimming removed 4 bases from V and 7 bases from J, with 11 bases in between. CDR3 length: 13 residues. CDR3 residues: CASSSVGANEQFF. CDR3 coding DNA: TGTGCCAGCAGTTCGGTGGGGGCTAATGAGCAGTTCTTC.

The CDR3: CASSELGYGYTF. DNA for the CDR3: TGTGCCAGCAGTGAGCTTGGATATGGCTACACCTTC. The genes are TRBV2 and TRBJ1-2; the D is unclear. V shed 3 bases and J shed 5 bases, with 7 bases lying between them. The CDR3 sequence is 12 residues long. Germline CDR1 SNHLY, CDR2 FYNNEI.

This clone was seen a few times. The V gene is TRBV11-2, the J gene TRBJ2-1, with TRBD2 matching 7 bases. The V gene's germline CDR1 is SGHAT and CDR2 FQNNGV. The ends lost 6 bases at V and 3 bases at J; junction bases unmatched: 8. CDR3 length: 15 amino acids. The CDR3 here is CASRPGRDYYNEQFF. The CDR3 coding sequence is TGTGCCAGCAGGCCAGGTAGGGACTACTACAATGAGCAGTTCTTC.

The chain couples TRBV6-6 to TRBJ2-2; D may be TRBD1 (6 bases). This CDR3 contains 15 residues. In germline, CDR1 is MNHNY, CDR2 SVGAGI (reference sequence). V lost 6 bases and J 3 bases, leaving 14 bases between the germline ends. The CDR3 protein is CASSNRDFDTGELFF. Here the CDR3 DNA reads TGTGCCAGCAGCAACAGGGATTTCGACACCGGGGAGCTGTTTTTT.

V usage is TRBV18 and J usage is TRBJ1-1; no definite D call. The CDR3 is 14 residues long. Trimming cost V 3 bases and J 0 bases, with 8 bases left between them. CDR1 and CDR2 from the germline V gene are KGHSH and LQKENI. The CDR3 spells CASSPPLLNTEAFF. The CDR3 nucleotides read TGTGCCAGCTCACCCCCACTCTTGAACACTGAAGCTTTCTTT.

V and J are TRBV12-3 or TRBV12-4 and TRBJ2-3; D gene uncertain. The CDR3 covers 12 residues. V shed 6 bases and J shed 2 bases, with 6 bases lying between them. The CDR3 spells CASRVNTDTQYF. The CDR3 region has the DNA TGTGCCAGCAGGGTAAACACAGATACGCAGTATTTT.

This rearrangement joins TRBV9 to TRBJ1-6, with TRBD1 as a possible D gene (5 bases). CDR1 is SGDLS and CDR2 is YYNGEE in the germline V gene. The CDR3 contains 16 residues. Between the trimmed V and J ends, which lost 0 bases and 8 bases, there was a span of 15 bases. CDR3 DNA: TGTGCCAGCAGCGTAGCTACGGGGGGGATACATTCACCCCTCCACTTT. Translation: CASSVATGGIHSPLHF.

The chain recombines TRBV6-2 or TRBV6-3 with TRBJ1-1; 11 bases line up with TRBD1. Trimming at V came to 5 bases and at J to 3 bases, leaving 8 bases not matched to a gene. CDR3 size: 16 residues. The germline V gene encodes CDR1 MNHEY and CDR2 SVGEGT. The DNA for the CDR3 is TGTGCCAGCAGTAAGGACAGGGGGCTTGGGGACACTGAAGCTTTCTTT. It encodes CASSKDRGLGDTEAFF.

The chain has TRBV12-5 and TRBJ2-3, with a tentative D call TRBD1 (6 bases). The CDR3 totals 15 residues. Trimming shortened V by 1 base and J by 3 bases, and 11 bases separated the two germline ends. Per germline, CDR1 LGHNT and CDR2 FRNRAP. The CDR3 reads CASGLGGLGTDTQYF. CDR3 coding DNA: TGTGCTAGTGGTTTGGGGGGGCTAGGGACAGATACGCAGTATTTT.

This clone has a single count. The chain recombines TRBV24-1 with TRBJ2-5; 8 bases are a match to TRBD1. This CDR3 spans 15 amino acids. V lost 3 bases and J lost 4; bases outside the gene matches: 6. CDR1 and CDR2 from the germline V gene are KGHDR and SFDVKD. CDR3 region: CATSDPGQGVETQYF. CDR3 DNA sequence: TGTGCCACCAGTGATCCCGGACAGGGTGTAGAGACCCAGTACTTC.

In nucleotides, the CDR3 is TGTGCCAGCAGGCTAGCAGGGGGCGCTGGCGATGAGCAGTTCTTC. It codes for CASRLAGGAGDEQFF. The gene calls are TRBV7-2 and TRBJ2-1, with TRBD1 identical over 8 bases. Trimming removed 6 bases from V and 8 bases from J; junction bases left unmatched: 12. This CDR3 is built from 15 residues. Germline loops: CDR1 SGHTA, CDR2 FQGNSA.

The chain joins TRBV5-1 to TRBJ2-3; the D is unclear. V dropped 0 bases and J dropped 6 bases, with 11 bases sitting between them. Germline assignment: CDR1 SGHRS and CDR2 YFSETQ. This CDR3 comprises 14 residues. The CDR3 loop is CASSLVPLGDTQYF. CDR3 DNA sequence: TGCGCCAGCAGCTTGGTTCCGCTAGGGGATACGCAGTATTTT. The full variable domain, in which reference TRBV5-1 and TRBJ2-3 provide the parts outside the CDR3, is KAGVTQTPRYLIKTRGQQVTLSCSPISGHRSVSWYQQTPGQGLQFLFEYFSETQRNKGNFPGRFSGRQFSNSRSEMNVSTLELGDSALYLCASSLVPLGDTQYFGPGTRLTVL.

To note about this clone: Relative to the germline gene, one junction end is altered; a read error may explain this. CDR3 residues: CASSPRTGESQYF. In nucleotides, the CDR3 is TGTGCCAGCAGCCCGCGGACAGGAGAGAGCCAGTACTTC. This chain uses TRBV7-2 with TRBJ2-5, with TRBD1 identical over 7 bases. The CDR3 sequence is 13 residues long. Germline V CDR1 and CDR2: SGHTA, FQGNSA. The variable domain in full, completed from reference TRBV7-2 and TRBJ2-5, reads GAGVSQSPSNKVTEKGKDVELRCDPISGHTALYWYRQSLGQGLEFLIYFQGNSAPDKSGLPSDRFSAERTGGSVSTLTIQRTQQEDSAVYLCASSPRTGESQYFGPGTRLLVL.

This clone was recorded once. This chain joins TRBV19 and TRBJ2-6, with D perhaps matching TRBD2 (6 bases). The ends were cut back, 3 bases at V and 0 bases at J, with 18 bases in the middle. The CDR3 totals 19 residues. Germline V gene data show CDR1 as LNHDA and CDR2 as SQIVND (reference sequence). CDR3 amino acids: CASSMWQRAGSSGANVLTF. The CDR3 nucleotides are TGTGCCAGTAGTATGTGGCAGCGGGCAGGGAGCTCTGGGGCCAACGTCCTGACTTTC. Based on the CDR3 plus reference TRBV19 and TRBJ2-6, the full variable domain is DGGITQSPKYLFRKEGQNVTLSCEQNLNHDAMYWYRQDPGQGLRLIYYSQIVNDFQKGDIAEGYSVSREKKESFPLTVTSAQKNPTAFYLCASSMWQRAGSSGANVLTFGAGSRLTVL.

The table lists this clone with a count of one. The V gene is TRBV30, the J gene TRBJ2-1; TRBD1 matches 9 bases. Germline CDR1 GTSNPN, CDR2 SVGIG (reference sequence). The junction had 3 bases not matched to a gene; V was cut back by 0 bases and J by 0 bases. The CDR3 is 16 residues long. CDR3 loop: CAWSVAGQGSYNEQFF. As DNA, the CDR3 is TGTGCCTGGAGTGTGGCGGGACAGGGCTCCTACAATGAGCAGTTCTTC. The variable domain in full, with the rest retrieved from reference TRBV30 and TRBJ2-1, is SQTIHQWPATLVQPVGSPLSLECTVEGTSNPNLYWYRQAAGRGLQLLFYSVGIGQISSEVPQNLSASRPQDRQFILSSKKLLLSDSGFYLCAWSVAGQGSYNEQFFGPGTRLTVL.

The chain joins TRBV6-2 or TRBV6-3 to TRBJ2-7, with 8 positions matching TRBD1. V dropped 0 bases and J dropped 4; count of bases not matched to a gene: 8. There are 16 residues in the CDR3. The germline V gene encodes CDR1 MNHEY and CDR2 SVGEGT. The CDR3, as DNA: TGTGCCAGCAGTTACTCAGGCAGGGGGCTCGGGTACGAGCAGTACGTC. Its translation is CASSYSGRGLGYEQYV.

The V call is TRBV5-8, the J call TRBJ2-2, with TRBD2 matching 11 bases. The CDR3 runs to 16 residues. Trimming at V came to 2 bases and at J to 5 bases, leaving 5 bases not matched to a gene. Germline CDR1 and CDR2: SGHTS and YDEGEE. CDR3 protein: CASSFSGGAWTGELFF. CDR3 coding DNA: TGTGCCAGCAGCTTTAGCGGGGGGGCGTGGACCGGGGAGCTGTTTTTT.

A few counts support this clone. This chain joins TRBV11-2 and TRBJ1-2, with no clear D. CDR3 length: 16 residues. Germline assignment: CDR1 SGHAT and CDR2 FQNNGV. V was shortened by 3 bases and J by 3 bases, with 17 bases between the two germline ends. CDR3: CASSFDEGWADYGYTF. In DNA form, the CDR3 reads TGTGCCAGCAGCTTCGACGAGGGTTGGGCGGACTATGGCTACACCTTC.

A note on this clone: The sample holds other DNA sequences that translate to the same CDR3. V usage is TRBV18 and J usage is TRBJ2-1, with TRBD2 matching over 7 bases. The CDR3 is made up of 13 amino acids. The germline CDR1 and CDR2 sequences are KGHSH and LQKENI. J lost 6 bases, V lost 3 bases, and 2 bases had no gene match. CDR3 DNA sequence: TGTGCCAGCTCACCGGGCGGGGGCAATGAGCAGTTCTTC. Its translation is CASSPGGGNEQFF.

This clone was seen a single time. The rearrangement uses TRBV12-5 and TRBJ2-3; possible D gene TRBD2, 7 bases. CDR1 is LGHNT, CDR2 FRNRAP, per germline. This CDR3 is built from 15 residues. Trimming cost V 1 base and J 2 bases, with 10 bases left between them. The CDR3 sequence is CASGLGAGATDTQYF. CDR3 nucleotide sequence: TGTGCTAGTGGTTTGGGGGCGGGGGCCACAGATACGCAGTATTTT. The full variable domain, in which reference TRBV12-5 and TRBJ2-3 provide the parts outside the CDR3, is DARVTQTPRHKVTEMGQEVTMRCQPILGHNTVFWYRQTMMQGLELLAYFRNRAPLDDSGMPKDRFSAEMPDATLATLKIQPSEPRDSAVYFCASGLGAGATDTQYFGPGTRLTVL.

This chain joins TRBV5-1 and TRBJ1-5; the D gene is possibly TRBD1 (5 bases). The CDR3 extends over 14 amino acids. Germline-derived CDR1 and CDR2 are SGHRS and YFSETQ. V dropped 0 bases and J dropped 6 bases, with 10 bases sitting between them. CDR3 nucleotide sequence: TGCGCCAGCAGCTTGGCCCAGGGAGGTCAGCCCCAGCATTTT. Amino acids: CASSLAQGGQPQHF.

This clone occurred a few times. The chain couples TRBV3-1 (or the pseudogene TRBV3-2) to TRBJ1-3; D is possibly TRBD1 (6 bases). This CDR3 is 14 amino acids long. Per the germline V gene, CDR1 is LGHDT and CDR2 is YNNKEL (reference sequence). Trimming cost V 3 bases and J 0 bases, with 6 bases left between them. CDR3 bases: TGTGCCAGCAGCCAGGACAGCTCTGGAAACACCATATATTTT. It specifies CASSQDSSGNTIYF.

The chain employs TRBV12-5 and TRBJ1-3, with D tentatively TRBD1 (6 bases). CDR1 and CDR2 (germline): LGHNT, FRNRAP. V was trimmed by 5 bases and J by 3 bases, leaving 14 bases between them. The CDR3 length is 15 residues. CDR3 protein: CASGPTGQFGNTIYF. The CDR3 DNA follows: TGTGCTAGTGGTCCGACCGGACAGTTTGGAAACACCATATATTTT.

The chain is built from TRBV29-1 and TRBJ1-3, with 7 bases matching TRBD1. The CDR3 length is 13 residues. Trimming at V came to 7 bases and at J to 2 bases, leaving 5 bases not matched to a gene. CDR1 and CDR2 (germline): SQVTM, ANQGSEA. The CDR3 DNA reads TGCAGCGGGGGGACAGCGACTGGAAACACCATATATTTT. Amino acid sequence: CSGGTATGNTIYF.